This T cell receptor beta chain was identified during a study of blood T cell repertoires in COVID-19. Produced via immunoSEQ multiplex PCR; TCRdb's table is partial and in-frame only. The sample comprises some 200,000 clones, roughly 80% of which are singletons, and around 6.1% rests with the top ten. Trimming cost V 10 bases and J 4 bases, with 13 bases left between them. There are 13 residues in the CDR3. Germline V gene data show CDR1 as WNHNN and CDR2 as SYGVQD (reference sequence). This clonotype was obtained from a woman aged 40 to 49 with acute or convalescent COVID-19. The chain combines TRBV10-1 with TRBJ1-4; D gene ambiguous. The source material was peripheral blood. CDR3 in amino acids: CAIRGPLNEKLFF. CDR3 sequence (DNA): TGCGCCATCCGTGGGCCCCTTAATGAAAAACTGTTTTTT.